One T cell receptor (beta chain) is described in this entry. Its cognate antigen is unknown. TCRdb's copy holds only in-frame clones and misses some; the assay was immunoSEQ multiplex PCR. The sample lists around 77,000 clones; nearly 98% were seen once. The source of the sample is a study of Tregs in tolerant kidney transplant recipients. Study details: Mixed chimerism was transient after nonmyeloablative marrow transplants from related graft donors.

V dropped 4 bases and J dropped 3 bases, with 13 bases sitting between them. CDR3 length: 14 residues. Germline-derived CDR1 and CDR2 are ENHRY and SYGVKD. Points from the study as a whole: Findings come from small patient numbers and require larger validation. Tolerant patients' donor-specific Tregs expanded beyond overall Tregs, suggesting antigen-driven growth.

Unstimulated Tregs (CD4+CD25+CD127-) and CD4+CD25- non-Tregs were sorted from PBMCs. Sequencing used CD4+ T cells from blood, obtained before the transplant. This sequence was found in a human donor who received a combined kidney and bone marrow transplant. The J gene is TRBJ2-7, the V gene TRBV10-3, with D possibly being TRBD1 (6 bases). CDR3 region: CAISGPTGVYEQYF. The CDR3 DNA sequence: TGTGCCATCAGTGGACCGACAGGAGTCTACGAGCAGTACTTC.